The next 18 T cell receptor beta chains were all read from a single sample in a study of T cells in Graves' hyperthyroidism and ophthalmopathy. Authors of the study amplified TCR beta CDR3 regions from RNA transcripts. Using the HTBI primer set, a first-round RT-PCR was run on the TCR CDR3. TCRdb re-called the multiplex PCR reads with MiXCR, one entry per CDR3 protein. The sample shows a few hundred thousand distinct CDR3 sequences, approximately 12% of them seen only once. The specimen was blood. Every receptor here comes from a man younger than 40 with Graves' hyperthyroidism that later progressed to Graves' ophthalmopathy.

The V gene is TRBV6-4, the J gene TRBJ2-2; D is unresolved. This CDR3 is 14 amino acids long. CDR1 is MRHNA and CDR2 is SNTAGT in the germline V gene. Trimming removed 0 bases from V and 6 bases from J, with 8 bases in between. The CDR3 region has the DNA TGTGCCAGCAGTGACTCAGGGTCCGCCGGGGAGCTGTTTTTT. Its protein is CASSDSGSAGELFF.

Notes on this clonotype: The conserved phenylalanine or tryptophan normally closing the CDR3 is absent here, so this likely arose from a read error. V usage is TRBV5-1 and J usage is TRBJ2-7, with D unresolved. CDR3 length: 13 residues. V lost 8 bases and J 5 bases, leaving 17 bases between the germline ends. The germline V gene has CDR1 SGHRS and CDR2 YFSETQ. DNA for the CDR3: TGCGCCAGTAGCAAGGCAGGCCCCCACGAGCAGTACCTC. It translates to CASSKAGPHEQYL.

This chain links TRBV6-1 with TRBJ1-1, with 7 bases identical to TRBD1. The length of the CDR3 is 14 residues. CDR1 is MNHNS, CDR2 SASEGT, per germline. V lost 5 bases to trimming and J lost 2 bases; unmatched junction nucleotides: 5. The CDR3 sequence is CASSPNRGNTEAFF. The CDR3 DNA is TGTGCCAGCAGTCCCAACAGGGGAAACACTGAAGCTTTCTTT.

The V gene is TRBV20-1, the J gene TRBJ2-2; D possibly matches TRBD1 or TRBD2 (5 bases each). V lost 4 bases to trimming and J lost 6 bases, with 12 bases between them. Germline CDR1 and CDR2: DFQATT and SNEGSKA (reference sequence). The CDR3 is 13 residues long. The CDR3 spells CSAKGDEAGELFF. The CDR3 DNA reads as TGCAGTGCTAAAGGGGACGAGGCCGGGGAGCTGTTTTTT.

This clonotype was recorded at least ten times. As DNA, the CDR3 is TGTGCCAGCAGCCCGACAGCGAACAATGAGCAGTTCTTC. This translates into CASSPTANNEQFF. The chain combines TRBV7-2 with TRBJ2-1, with D possibly TRBD1 on 5 matching bases. Germline V gives CDR1 SGHTA, CDR2 FQGNSA. This CDR3 has 13 amino acids. Trimming took 5 bases from V and 5 from J, leaving 10 bases between them.

This clonotype was recorded a few times. The CDR3 DNA reads as TGTGCCAGCAGCTTGGGGGCCAGCGGTTTGGCCCTCCACTTT. Translating it yields CASSLGASGLALHF. This chain joins TRBV3-1 and TRBJ1-6, with D tentatively TRBD1 (6 bases). V was cut by 5 bases and J by 14 bases, with 19 bases left in between. Germline CDR1 reads LGHDT; CDR2 reads YNNKEL (reference sequence). The CDR3 is 14 residues long.

In this sample, this clonotype turned up many times. This chain connects TRBV7-3 to TRBJ1-1, with D hard to call. From germline, CDR1 is SGHTA and CDR2 FQGTGA. V lost 5 bases, J lost 1 base, and 8 bases lay in between. CDR3 length: 13 amino acids. As DNA, the CDR3 is TGTGCCAGCAGCCGCGAGGGGAACACTGAAGCTTTCTTT. This encodes CASSREGNTEAFF.

Many counts were recorded for this clonotype. V gene TRBV4-1 combines with J gene TRBJ1-1, with D perhaps matching TRBD1 (5 bases). CDR1 is MGHRA and CDR2 is YSYEKL in the germline V gene. This CDR3 comprises 14 residues. Trimming pared 3 bases from V and 0 bases from J, leaving 8 bases between. In DNA form, the CDR3 reads TGCGCCAGCAGCCACGGGGGAGTGAACACTGAAGCTTTCTTT. As protein: CASSHGGVNTEAFF.

The V and J genes are TRBV7-9 and TRBJ1-2; a weak D match, TRBD1 (6 bases). Trimming stripped 9 bases from V and 1 base from J, with 12 bases between. The germline V gene encodes CDR1 SEHNR and CDR2 FQNEAQ (reference sequence). The length of the CDR3 is 13 residues. The CDR3 sequence: CARSQGLNYGYTF. The CDR3 nucleotides are TGTGCCAGGAGCCAGGGGCTTAACTATGGCTACACCTTC.

In this sample, this clonotype turned up a few times. This chain connects TRBV5-5 to TRBJ1-2; perhaps TRBD1 as D (6 bases). The germline V and J ends were trimmed by 4 bases and 4 bases, with 11 bases remaining between them. CDR1 is SGHKS and CDR2 is YYEKEE in the germline V gene (reference sequence). The length of the CDR3 is 13 residues. DNA of the CDR3: TGTGCCAGCAGCATCACAGGGACCTATGGCTACACCTTC. Translating it yields CASSITGTYGYTF.

In this sample, this clonotype turned up a few times. The chain uses TRBV2 and TRBJ2-1; 16 bases line up with TRBD2. Germline V gene sequence: CDR1 SNHLY, CDR2 FYNNEI. The CDR3 is made up of 18 amino acids. The junction had 17 bases not matched to a gene; V was cut back by 11 bases and J by 7 bases. DNA for the CDR3: TGTGCCCGAACTCACCGTGGGACTAGCGGGGGGGCGGGGAATGAGCAGTTCTTC. Amino acid sequence: CARTHRGTSGGAGNEQFF. The entire variable domain, with the rest obtained from reference TRBV2 and TRBJ2-1, is as follows: EPEVTQTPSHQVTQMGQEVILRCVPISNHLYFYWYRQILGQKVEFLVSFYNNEISEKSEIFDDQFSVERPDGSNFTLKIRSTKLEDSAMYFCARTHRGTSGGAGNEQFFGPGTRLTVL.

This clonotype was seen only a few times. CDR3 coding DNA: TGTGCCAGCAGCTTAAGGGCAGGGTCCCAAGAGACCCAGTACTTC. Encoded protein: CASSLRAGSQETQYF. The chain joins TRBV13 to TRBJ2-5; possible D gene TRBD1, 5 bases. The germline V gene encodes CDR1 PRHDT and CDR2 FYEKMQ (reference sequence). CDR3 size: 15 residues. Trimming took off 2 bases at V and 1 base at J, with 11 bases between the two ends. The full variable domain, in which reference TRBV13 and TRBJ2-5 provide the parts outside the CDR3, is AAGVIQSPRHLIKEKRETATLKCYPIPRHDTVYWYQQGPGQDPQFLISFYEKMQSDKGSIPDRFSAQQFSDYHSELNMSSLELGDSALYFCASSLRAGSQETQYFGPGTRLLVL.

The V call is TRBV10-2, the J call TRBJ2-7, with D possibly TRBD1 on 6 matching bases. Per germline, CDR1 WSHSY and CDR2 SAAADI. V gave up 6 bases and J gave up 3 bases, with 15 bases separating them. This CDR3 has 14 residues. The CDR3 reads CASRDRSDNYEQYF. The CDR3 nucleotides read TGCGCCAGCAGAGACAGGTCCGACAACTACGAGCAGTACTTC.

This clonotype was counted many times. V usage is TRBV29-1 and J usage is TRBJ2-1; no clear D gene. V was clipped by 2 bases and J by 4 bases, with 9 bases between them. Germline loops: CDR1 SQVTM, CDR2 ANQGSEA. This CDR3 has 13 amino acids. The CDR3 DNA sequence: TGCAGCGTTGAACTACAGCTTTACAATGAGCAGTTCTTC. Protein sequence: CSVELQLYNEQFF.

This clonotype was observed a handful of times. This chain joins TRBV19 and TRBJ2-1, with 7 nucleotides matching TRBD2. Germline V gene sequence: CDR1 LNHDA, CDR2 SQIVND (reference sequence). This CDR3 spans 16 amino acids. Germline trimming cut 7 bases from V and 4 bases from J; bases unmatched to any gene: 13. The CDR3 coding sequence is TGTGCCAGTACCCCAACCCGAACTAGCGCGTACAATGAGCAGTTCTTC. Its protein product is CASTPTRTSAYNEQFF.

The chain combines TRBV27 with TRBJ2-7; 9 bases are a match to TRBD1. Trimming at V came to 3 bases and at J to 1 base, leaving 4 bases not matched to a gene. The CDR3 covers 15 residues. Germline V lookup: CDR1 MNHEY, CDR2 SMNVEV (reference sequence). The CDR3 nucleotides are TGTGCCAGCAGTTTCTACGGGACAGGGTCCTACGAGCAGTACTTC. Translating it yields CASSFYGTGSYEQYF.

The chain uses TRBV3-1 and TRBJ1-2; 8 positions agree with TRBD1. The CDR3 totals 16 residues. After removal of 4 bases from V and 0 bases from J, the junction contained 7 bases not matched to a gene. CDR1 is LGHDT, CDR2 YNNKEL, per germline (reference sequence). The CDR3: CASSPAGDRTNYGYTF. The CDR3 DNA reads as TGTGCCAGCAGCCCTGCAGGGGACAGGACTAACTATGGCTACACCTTC.

This clonotype occurred many times. The chain joins TRBV6-5 to TRBJ1-1; the D gene is possibly TRBD1 (5 bases). Germline-derived CDR1 and CDR2 are MNHEY and SVGAGI. Trimming pared 0 bases from V and 3 bases from J, leaving 8 bases between. CDR3 length equals 14 residues. CDR3 nucleotide sequence: TGTGCCAGCAGTTACTCGAAACAGGACACTGAAGCTTTCTTT. Protein: CASSYSKQDTEAFF.